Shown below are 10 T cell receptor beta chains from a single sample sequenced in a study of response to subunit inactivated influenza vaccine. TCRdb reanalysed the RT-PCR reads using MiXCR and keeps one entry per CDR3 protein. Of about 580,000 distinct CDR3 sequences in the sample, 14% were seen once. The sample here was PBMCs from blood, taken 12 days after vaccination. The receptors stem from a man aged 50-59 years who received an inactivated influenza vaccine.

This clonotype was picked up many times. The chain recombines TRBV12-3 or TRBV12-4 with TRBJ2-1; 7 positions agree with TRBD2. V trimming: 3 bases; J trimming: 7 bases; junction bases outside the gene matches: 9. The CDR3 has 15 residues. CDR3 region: CASSFRLALPNEQFF. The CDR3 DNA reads TGTGCCAGCAGTTTTAGACTAGCTCTCCCTAATGAGCAGTTCTTC.

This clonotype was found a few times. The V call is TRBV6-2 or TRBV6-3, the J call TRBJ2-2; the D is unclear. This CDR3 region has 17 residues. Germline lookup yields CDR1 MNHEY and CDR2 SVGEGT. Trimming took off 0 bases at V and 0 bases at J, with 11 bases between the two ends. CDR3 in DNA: TGTGCCAGCAGTTACTCGGGCGCTCGTTCGAACACCGGGGAGCTGTTTTTT. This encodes CASSYSGARSNTGELFF.

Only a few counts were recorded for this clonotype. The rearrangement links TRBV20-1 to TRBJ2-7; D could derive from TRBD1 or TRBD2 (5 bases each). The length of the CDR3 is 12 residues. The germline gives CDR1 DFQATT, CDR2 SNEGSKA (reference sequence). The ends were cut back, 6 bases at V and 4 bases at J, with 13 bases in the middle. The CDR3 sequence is CSAKRGEYEQYF. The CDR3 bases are TGCAGTGCGAAGAGAGGGGAGTACGAGCAGTACTTC.

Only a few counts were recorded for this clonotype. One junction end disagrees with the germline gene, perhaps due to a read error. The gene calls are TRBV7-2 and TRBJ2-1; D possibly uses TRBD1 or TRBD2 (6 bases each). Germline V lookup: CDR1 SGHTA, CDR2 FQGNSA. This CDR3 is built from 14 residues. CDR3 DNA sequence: TGTGCCAGCAGCCCAGGGGACTCCTCCAATGAGCAGTTCTTC. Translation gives CASSPGDSSNEQFF. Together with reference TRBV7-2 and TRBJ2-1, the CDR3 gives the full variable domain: GAGVSQSPSNKVTEKGKDVELRCDPISGHTALYWYRQSLGQGLEFLIYFQGNSAPDKSGLPSDRFSAERTGGSVSTLTIQRTQQEDSAVYLCASSPGDSSNEQFFGPGTRLTVL.

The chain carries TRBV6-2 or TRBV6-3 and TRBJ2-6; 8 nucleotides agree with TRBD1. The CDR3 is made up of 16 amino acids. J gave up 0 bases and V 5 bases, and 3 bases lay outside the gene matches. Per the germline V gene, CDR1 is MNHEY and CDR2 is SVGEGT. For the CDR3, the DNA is TGTGCCAGCAGTCGACAGGGGAACTCTGGGGCCAACGTCCTGACTTTC. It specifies CASSRQGNSGANVLTF.

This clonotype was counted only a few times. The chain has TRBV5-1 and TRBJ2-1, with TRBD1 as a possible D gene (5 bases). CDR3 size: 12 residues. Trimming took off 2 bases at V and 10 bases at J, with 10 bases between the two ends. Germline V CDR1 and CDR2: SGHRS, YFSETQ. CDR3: CASSLTQGEQFF. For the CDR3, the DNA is TGCGCCAGCAGCTTAACTCAGGGAGAGCAGTTCTTC.

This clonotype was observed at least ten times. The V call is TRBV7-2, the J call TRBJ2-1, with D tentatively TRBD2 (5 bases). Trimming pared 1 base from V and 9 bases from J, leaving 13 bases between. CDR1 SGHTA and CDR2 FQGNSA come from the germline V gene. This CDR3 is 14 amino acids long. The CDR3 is CASSLGLAPAEQFF. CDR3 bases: TGTGCCAGCAGCTTAGGGCTAGCCCCCGCTGAGCAGTTCTTC.

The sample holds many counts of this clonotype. CDR3 sequence (DNA): TGCGCCAGCAGTGAGTCCGCCACGGTTTACGAGCAGTACTTC. Protein: CASSESATVYEQYF. The chain combines TRBV10-1 with TRBJ2-7; D not certain. Trimming shortened V by 0 bases and J by 4 bases, and 10 bases separated the two germline ends. Germline V gene data show CDR1 as WNHNN and CDR2 as SYGVQD (reference sequence). There are 14 residues in the CDR3.

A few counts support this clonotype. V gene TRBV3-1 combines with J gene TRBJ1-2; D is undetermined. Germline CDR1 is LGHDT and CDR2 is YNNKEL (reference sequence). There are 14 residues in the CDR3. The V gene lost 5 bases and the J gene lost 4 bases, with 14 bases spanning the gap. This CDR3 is CASSVDAGPYGYTF. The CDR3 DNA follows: TGTGCCAGCAGCGTGGACGCAGGTCCCTATGGCTACACCTTC.

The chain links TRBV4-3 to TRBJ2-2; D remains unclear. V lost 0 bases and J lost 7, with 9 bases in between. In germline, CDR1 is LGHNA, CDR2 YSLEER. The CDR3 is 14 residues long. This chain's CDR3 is CASSQEWGGGELFF. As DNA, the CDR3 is TGCGCCAGCAGCCAAGAATGGGGTGGCGGGGAGCTGTTTTTT.